A single sample is the source of the 16 T cell receptor beta chains below, sequenced in a study of cytomegalovirus exposure and HLA in healthy donors. The study ran its PCR with 60 Vbeta and 13 Jbeta primers. TCRdb's copy holds only in-frame clones and misses some; the assay was immunoSEQ multiplex PCR. This sample has over 75,000 clones, with more than 60% found just once. Material for sequencing was PBMCs. Receptor source: a man in his 60s in good health and CMV-seropositive.

V is TRBV4-1 and J is TRBJ2-7, with D possibly being TRBD1 (5 bases). V was cut by 1 base and J by 0 bases, with 10 bases left in between. Germline lookup yields CDR1 MGHRA and CDR2 YSYEKL. The CDR3 has 15 residues. The CDR3: CASSQGLGLSYEQYF. The CDR3 DNA is TGCGCCAGCAGCCAAGGCTTGGGGCTCTCCTACGAGCAGTACTTC.

The J gene is TRBJ2-5, the V gene TRBV19; 7 positions match TRBD2. CDR3 length: 13 residues. The V gene's germline CDR1 is LNHDA and CDR2 SQIVND (reference sequence). V lost 10 bases and J lost 4; bases outside the gene matches: 9. The CDR3 loop is CATDGGGGETQYF. In DNA, the CDR3 is TGTGCCACTGACGGCGGGGGAGGAGAGACCCAGTACTTC.

The chain carries TRBV5-1 and TRBJ1-1; 11 bases line up with TRBD1. The V and J ends lost 0 bases and 8 bases, in that order; junction bases with no gene match: 3. This CDR3 comprises 14 residues. Looked up from germline, CDR1 is SGHRS and CDR2 is YFSETQ. CDR3 amino acids: CASSLVGQGAEAFF. CDR3 in DNA: TGCGCCAGCAGCTTGGTCGGACAGGGGGCGGAAGCTTTCTTT.

V and J are TRBV12-5 and TRBJ2-3; tentatively, D is TRBD1 (7 bases). This CDR3 contains 15 residues. Per the germline V gene, CDR1 is LGHNT and CDR2 is FRNRAP. V shed 2 bases and J shed 6 bases, with 15 bases lying between them. DNA of the CDR3: TGTGCTAGTGGTTTGTACGCAGGGGGGTCGGATACGCAGTATTTT. Translation: CASGLYAGGSDTQYF. The variable domain in full, with the rest retrieved from reference TRBV12-5 and TRBJ2-3, is DARVTQTPRHKVTEMGQEVTMRCQPILGHNTVFWYRQTMMQGLELLAYFRNRAPLDDSGMPKDRFSAEMPDATLATLKIQPSEPRDSAVYFCASGLYAGGSDTQYFGPGTRLTVL.

This clone was detected once. This chain joins TRBV18 and TRBJ2-5, with D unclear. Trimming took 5 bases from V and 3 from J, leaving 7 bases between them. The germline gives CDR1 KGHSH, CDR2 LQKENI. This CDR3 comprises 12 residues. The CDR3 coding sequence is TGTGCCAGCTCAGGAAGCGAAGAGACCCAGTACTTC. The encoded protein is CASSGSEETQYF.

J is TRBJ1-3 and V is TRBV5-1; TRBD1 aligns across 8 bases. This CDR3 has 16 residues. V gave up 0 bases and J gave up 0 bases; unmatched junction bases: 2. The germline V gene has CDR1 SGHRS and CDR2 YFSETQ. In DNA form, the CDR3 reads TGCGCCAGCAGCTTGGTTACAGGGGGCTCTGGAAACACCATATATTTT. As protein: CASSLVTGGSGNTIYF.

The rearrangement uses TRBV7-9 and TRBJ1-1; 7 nucleotides agree with TRBD1. This CDR3 spans 15 amino acids. Trimming at V came to 4 bases and at J to 0 bases, leaving 5 bases not matched to a gene. Germline-derived CDR1 and CDR2 are SEHNR and FQNEAQ (reference sequence). The CDR3 sequence: CASSSRQGMNTEAFF. For the CDR3, the DNA is TGTGCCAGCAGCTCCCGACAGGGCATGAACACTGAAGCTTTCTTT. Complete variable domain (other parts from reference TRBV7-9 and TRBJ1-1): DTGVSQNPRHKITKRGQNVTFRCDPISEHNRLYWYRQTLGQGPEFLTYFQNEAQLEKSRLLSDRFSAERPKGSFSTLEIQRTEQGDSAMYLCASSSRQGMNTEAFFGQGTRLTVV.

The chain couples TRBV7-3 to TRBJ2-7; 8 positions match TRBD2. This CDR3 spans 13 amino acids. The germline V gene encodes CDR1 SGHTA and CDR2 FQGTGA. Trimming took 5 bases from V and 6 from J; bases not matched to a gene: 6. The DNA of the CDR3 is TGTGCCAGCAGCCCCTCGGGAGGGCTCGAGCAGTACTTC. It specifies CASSPSGGLEQYF.

The sample holds a few counts of this clone. This chain joins TRBV6-6 and TRBJ1-3; D remains unclear. In germline, CDR1 is MNHNY, CDR2 SVGAGI (reference sequence). Trimming pared 2 bases from V and 0 bases from J, leaving 8 bases between. The CDR3 extends over 15 amino acids. The CDR3 region has the DNA TGTGCCAGCAGTTACGCGGTTGACTCTGGAAACACCATATATTTT. Its translation: CASSYAVDSGNTIYF.

This chain connects TRBV9 to TRBJ2-7; 7 bases fit TRBD1. CDR1 and CDR2 (germline): SGDLS, YYNGEE. Trimming cost V 5 bases and J 4 bases; bases outside gene matches: 3. The CDR3 extends over 12 amino acids. The CDR3 spells CASRTGWYEQYF. The CDR3, as DNA: TGTGCCAGCAGGACAGGGTGGTACGAGCAGTACTTC. Complete variable domain (other parts from reference TRBV9 and TRBJ2-7): DSGVTQTPKHLITATGQRVTLRCSPRSGDLSVYWYQQSLDQGLQFLIQYYNGEERAKGNILERFSAQQFPDLHSELNLSSLELGDSALYFCASRTGWYEQYFGPGTRLTVT.

The table lists this clone with a count of one. The V call is TRBV19, the J call TRBJ2-7; 9 bases line up with TRBD1. The ends lost 1 base at V and 6 bases at J; junction bases unmatched: 13. Germline CDR1 is LNHDA and CDR2 is SQIVND (reference sequence). The CDR3 contains 17 residues. As DNA, the CDR3 is TGTGCCAGTAGTATAGCCCATTCCGGGACAGGGACGGGCGAGCAGTACTTC. It translates to CASSIAHSGTGTGEQYF.

The DNA for the CDR3 is TGTGCCAGCAGTGCCGCGACAGTTCGATACTACGAGCAGTACTTC. This sequence encodes CASSAATVRYYEQYF. This chain joins TRBV6-1 and TRBJ2-7, with a weak D call TRBD1 (5 bases). The V end was cut by 4 bases, the J end by 3 bases, with 16 bases between. Germline values: CDR1 MNHNS, CDR2 SASEGT. The CDR3 spans 15 residues.

The gene calls are TRBV5-1 and TRBJ1-2; 11 bases map to TRBD1. The V gene's germline CDR1 is SGHRS and CDR2 YFSETQ. The V gene end was trimmed by 4 bases and the J gene end by 0 bases; junction bases not matched to a gene: 11. The CDR3 is 18 amino acids. For the CDR3, the DNA is TGCGCCAGCAGCCCAGACGGACAGGGGGCTTTGGCTAACTATGGCTACACCTTC. Residues: CASSPDGQGALANYGYTF.

The chain employs TRBV5-5 and TRBJ2-7; possible D gene TRBD1, 6 bases. Trimming took 4 bases from V and 1 from J, leaving 12 bases between them. The CDR3 is 14 residues long. CDR1 is SGHKS and CDR2 is YYEKEE in the germline V gene (reference sequence). The CDR3 nucleotides are TGTGCCAGCAGCCCCACAGGGAGTTCCTACGAGCAGTACTTC. As protein: CASSPTGSSYEQYF.

This clone came up a few times. The V gene is TRBV19, the J gene TRBJ2-3, with D uncertain. The CDR3 length is 13 residues. CDR1 is LNHDA and CDR2 is SQIVND in the germline V gene (reference sequence). The ends were cut back, 5 bases at V and 2 bases at J, with 8 bases in the middle. The CDR3 nucleotides read TGTGCCAGTAGTTACACCGTCACAGATACGCAGTATTTT. Protein: CASSYTVTDTQYF.

This clone has a single count. V usage is TRBV7-9 and J usage is TRBJ2-1; 7 nucleotides match TRBD2. Per germline, CDR1 SEHNR and CDR2 FQNEAQ (reference sequence). The CDR3 has 14 amino acids. The V and J ends lost 2 bases and 12 bases, in that order; junction bases with no gene match: 10. This CDR3 reads CASSLREGPAGQFF. For the CDR3, the DNA is TGTGCCAGCAGCTTAAGGGAGGGGCCCGCAGGGCAGTTCTTC.